Following are 5 T cell receptor beta chains from one sample sequenced in a study of blood T cell repertoires in COVID-19 (dated by TCRdb to about 2020). The library was built by means of the immunoSEQ multiplex PCR assay. TCRdb retrieved this table from immuneACCESS and kept in-frame rearrangements only. Not all clones are present; in checked studies, unresolved V genes account for under half, and no reason is known for the remainder. The sample has roughly 200,000 clones on record, around 90% of them singletons. The leading ten clones occupy 20% to 25% of the sample. Sequenced input: peripheral blood. The source of these receptors is a man aged 55 to 70 with active or convalescent COVID-19.

The chain is built from TRBV6-5 and TRBJ1-4; 9 nucleotides match TRBD1. Germline loops: CDR1 MNHEY, CDR2 SVGAGI. The CDR3 runs 12 residues. Unmatched junction bases numbered 6, after V lost 11 bases and J lost 8 bases. DNA for the CDR3: TGTGCCGGAGGACAGGGGAAGGAAAAACTGTTTTTT. Amino acids: CAGGQGKEKLFF.

The chain uses TRBV24-1 and TRBJ2-2; possible D gene TRBD1, 7 bases. Trimming took off 5 bases at V and 4 bases at J, with 16 bases between the two ends. Germline CDR1 is KGHDR and CDR2 is SFDVKD. The CDR3 has 16 amino acids. Written as DNA, the CDR3 is TGTGCCACCAGTGCCCCGACAGGGAGGCGCACCGGGGAGCTGTTTTTT. Translation gives CATSAPTGRRTGELFF.

The rearrangement joins TRBV10-3 to TRBJ2-5; possible D gene TRBD1, 5 bases. CDR1 and CDR2 from the germline V gene are ENHRY and SYGVKD. V shed 5 bases and J shed 2 bases, with 9 bases lying between them. The CDR3 runs 13 residues. For the CDR3, the DNA is TGTGCCATCAGTCGACAGCAACAAGAGACCCAGTACTTC. Amino acid sequence: CAISRQQQETQYF.

This clone has just one count. The V call is TRBV7-9, the J call TRBJ2-7, with D perhaps matching TRBD1 (5 bases). CDR3 size: 17 residues. Trimming left V 5 bases short and J 2 bases short, with 22 bases between. Germline V gene data show CDR1 as SEHNR and CDR2 as FQNEAQ (reference sequence). The CDR3 region has the DNA TGTGCCAGCAGCCCGGAATCCTACAGGACGGCCACCTACGAGCAGTACTTC. This codes for CASSPESYRTATYEQYF.

This clone came up a few times. V gene TRBV2 combines with J gene TRBJ2-2; tentatively, D is TRBD2 (5 bases). Germline lookup yields CDR1 SNHLY and CDR2 FYNNEI. This CDR3 is 17 amino acids long. V gave up 2 bases and J gave up 3 bases, with 16 bases separating them. The CDR3 is CASSESFGKIYTGELFF. The CDR3 DNA sequence: TGTGCCAGCAGTGAAAGTTTCGGGAAAATTTACACCGGGGAGCTGTTTTTT.